Following are 19 T cell receptor beta chains from one sample sequenced in a study of blood T cell repertoires in COVID-19. The repertoire was sequenced with immunoSEQ multiplex PCR; TCRdb's copy has only in-frame clones and lacks some. The sample holds some 260,000 clones; around nine tenths are singletons and the top ten take around 3%. The sequenced material came from peripheral blood. Every receptor here comes from a man between 18 and 35 years old with active or convalescent COVID-19.

The chain carries TRBV4-3 and TRBJ2-5; D might be TRBD2 (5 bases). V lost 0 bases, J lost 2 bases, and 10 bases lay in between. The CDR3 loop spans 15 amino acids. CDR1 is LGHNA, CDR2 YSLEER, per germline. CDR3 nucleotide sequence: TGCGCCAGCAGCCAAGATTTGGGAGATCAAGAGACCCAGTACTTC. It codes for CASSQDLGDQETQYF.

The chain links TRBV3-1 (or the pseudogene TRBV3-2) to TRBJ2-2, with a possible D match to TRBD2 (6 bases). In germline, CDR1 is LGHDT, CDR2 YNNKEL (reference sequence). This CDR3 region has 15 residues. The V end lost 2 bases, the J end lost 7 bases, and 14 bases lay between the germline ends. CDR3 sequence reads: CASSQLGGKVGELFF. The CDR3 DNA is TGTGCCAGCAGCCAACTTGGCGGGAAGGTCGGGGAGCTGTTTTTT.

V is TRBV6-2 or TRBV6-3 and J is TRBJ2-3, with TRBD2 identical over 16 bases. Germline V gives CDR1 MNHEY, CDR2 SVGEGT. The length of the CDR3 is 19 residues. J was trimmed by 0 bases and V by 0 bases; bases with no gene match: 3. The CDR3 here is CASSYSGTSGGASTDTQYF. The DNA of the CDR3 is TGTGCCAGCAGTTACTCCGGGACTAGCGGGGGGGCAAGCACAGATACGCAGTATTTT.

This chain joins TRBV5-6 and TRBJ1-2; 7 bases agree with TRBD1. Germline CDR1 reads SGHDT; CDR2 reads YYEEEE. The CDR3 has 15 residues. The trim removed 0 bases at V and 4 bases at J, leaving 6 bases unmatched. The CDR3 reads CASSLGQGISYGYTF. Here the CDR3 DNA reads TGTGCCAGCAGCTTGGGACAGGGTATTTCCTATGGCTACACCTTC.

V is TRBV6-1 and J is TRBJ1-2, with 9 bases matching TRBD1. CDR3 length: 17 residues. The germline gives CDR1 MNHNS, CDR2 SASEGT. The junction had 11 bases not matched to a gene; V was cut back by 3 bases and J by 3 bases. The DNA for the CDR3 is TGTGCCAGCAGTGATCCGGGACAGGGAGGGTTCGACTATGGCTACACCTTC. Translating gives CASSDPGQGGFDYGYTF.

This clone was detected only a few times. This rearrangement joins TRBV7-9 to TRBJ2-1; no clear D gene. The CDR3 totals 14 residues. Germline assignment: CDR1 SEHNR and CDR2 FQNEAQ (reference sequence). V lost 2 bases and J 4 bases, leaving 9 bases between the germline ends. CDR3 region: CASSLRPSYNEQFF. For the CDR3, the DNA is TGTGCCAGCAGCTTACGGCCTAGTTACAATGAGCAGTTCTTC.

This sequence joins TRBV28 and TRBJ1-2; D is ambiguous. The CDR3 loop spans 12 amino acids. From germline, CDR1 is MDHEN and CDR2 SYDVKM. V was shortened by 3 bases and J by 7 bases, with 9 bases between the two germline ends. CDR3 in DNA: TGTGCCAGCAGTTTCCAATACACTGGCTACACCTTC. Amino acids: CASSFQYTGYTF.

Written as DNA, the CDR3 is TGTGCCAGCAGTTCTACTAGCTCTGGAAACACCATATATTTT. It codes for CASSSTSSGNTIYF. The rearrangement links TRBV9 to TRBJ1-3; D not resolved. V dropped 5 bases and J dropped 0 bases, with 9 bases sitting between them. The CDR3 covers 14 residues. Germline CDR1 SGDLS, CDR2 YYNGEE.

This clone appeared a single time. J is TRBJ2-1 and V is TRBV29-1; 11 positions agree with TRBD2. Trimming cost V 8 bases and J 12 bases; bases outside gene matches: 12. The CDR3 runs to 13 residues. Germline V gene data show CDR1 as SQVTM and CDR2 as ANQGSEA. The CDR3 nucleotides read TGCAGCACCGATACCGGGACTAGCGGTTTGCAGTTCTTC. It yields the protein CSTDTGTSGLQFF.

This clone was recorded only once. The chain is built from TRBV5-1 and TRBJ1-3; D is perhaps TRBD1 (6 bases). The CDR3 totals 13 residues. Looked up from germline, CDR1 is SGHRS and CDR2 is YFSETQ. Trimming pared 3 bases from V and 2 bases from J, leaving 6 bases between. In DNA form, the CDR3 reads TGCGCCAGCAGCTGGACAGCTGGAAACACCATATATTTT. Amino acids: CASSWTAGNTIYF.

This clone was recorded only once. The chain is built from TRBV6-1 and TRBJ1-1; D remains unclear. CDR3 length: 15 residues. Germline V gene data show CDR1 as MNHNS and CDR2 as SASEGT. V gave up 2 bases and J gave up 4 bases, with 14 bases separating them. The CDR3 bases are TGTGCCAGCAGTGAAAGTGCTGGGCCCCCCACTGAAGCTTTCTTT. Its protein product is CASSESAGPPTEAFF.

In DNA form, the CDR3 reads TGTGCCAGCAGCTTACGCCAGGAGGTGGGAAACACCATATATTTT. This gives the protein CASSLRQEVGNTIYF. The chain is built from TRBV13 and TRBJ1-3; D not resolved. Germline V CDR1 and CDR2: PRHDT, FYEKMQ (reference sequence). The CDR3 runs 15 residues. The ends were cut back, 2 bases at V and 4 bases at J, with 12 bases in the middle.

This clone was detected only a few times. The chain employs TRBV21-1 and TRBJ1-4. TRBV21-1 represents a pseudogene. CDR3 length: 13 residues. The CDR3 DNA follows: TGTGCCAGCAGCAAAGTGATCGGTGAAAAACTGTTTTTT. Protein product: CASSKVIGEKLFF.

V gene TRBV5-4 combines with J gene TRBJ1-2, with D possibly TRBD1 on 5 matching bases. The CDR3 totals 14 residues. Germline V CDR1 and CDR2: SGHNT, YYREEE (reference sequence). Deletions cut 7 bases from V and 6 bases from J, with 19 bases between. The CDR3 nucleotides are TGTGCCAGCCCGACGCCCGGGGGAGTAAATGGCTACACCTTC. It is translated as CASPTPGGVNGYTF.

V usage is TRBV19 and J usage is TRBJ2-2, with 9 bases that match TRBD2. The germline CDR1 and CDR2 sequences are LNHDA and SQIVND (reference sequence). The J segment lost 2 bases and the V segment lost 9 bases, leaving 10 bases of the junction unmatched. The CDR3 sequence is 16 residues long. CDR3 region: CASQREVATNTGELFF. DNA for the CDR3: TGTGCCAGCCAGCGGGAGGTCGCAACCAACACCGGGGAGCTGTTTTTT.

This sequence joins TRBV28 and TRBJ2-3; TRBD2 aligns across 7 bases. V lost 3 bases, J lost 0 bases, and 6 bases stayed unmatched. Germline V gene lookup returns CDR1 MDHEN and CDR2 SYDVKM. The CDR3 is made up of 16 amino acids. The CDR3 spells CASSFDTSASTDTQYF. The CDR3 region has the DNA TGTGCCAGCAGTTTCGATACTAGCGCTAGCACAGATACGCAGTATTTT.

This clone showed up just once. This chain links TRBV28 with TRBJ2-5; perhaps TRBD2 as D (6 bases). CDR3 size: 13 residues. The germline V gene encodes CDR1 MDHEN and CDR2 SYDVKM. V dropped 10 bases and J dropped 2 bases, with 14 bases sitting between them. Written as DNA, the CDR3 is TGTGCCACCGACGGGCGGGAACAAGAGACCCAGTACTTC. Translation: CATDGREQETQYF.

V usage is TRBV11-3 and J usage is TRBJ2-2; D remains unclear. This CDR3 is 14 amino acids long. Trimming removed 0 bases at V and 6 bases at J, with 8 bases between. Germline CDR1 and CDR2: SGHNT and YENEEA. The CDR3 spells CASSLDSVPGELFF. The CDR3 DNA sequence: TGTGCCAGCAGCTTAGATTCAGTACCCGGGGAGCTGTTTTTT.

This clone occurred a few times. V gene TRBV7-3 combines with J gene TRBJ2-2, with TRBD2 matching 9 bases. Germline V CDR1 and CDR2: SGHTA, FQGTGA. CDR3 length equals 17 residues. The ends lost 5 bases at V and 3 bases at J; junction bases unmatched: 10. CDR3 amino acids: CASSPPGREGHTGELFF. The CDR3 DNA is TGTGCCAGCAGCCCCCCCGGGCGGGAGGGCCACACCGGGGAGCTGTTTTTT.